This TCR beta chain was identified in a study of blood T cell repertoires in COVID-19. Per the original data handling: Reference gene primer amplification gave nucleated cell count estimates. Data came from immunoSEQ multiplex PCR; TCRdb stores just in-frame clones and leaves some out. V and J calls and clone size are given by that table; D and trimming were obtained from the DNA. The sample yields approximately 210,000 clones, approximately 80% seen once. The CDR3 contains 16 residues. The germline gives CDR1 SGHRS, CDR2 YFSETQ. Trimming pared 6 bases from V and 0 bases from J, leaving 17 bases between. Participants' own reports of clinical history determined their cohort assignment.

This sequence joins TRBV5-1 and TRBJ2-3; D unclear. The receptor was derived from a man between 40 and 49 years old who had recovered from COVID-19. Material: PBMCs or T cells enriched from blood (not recorded which). Here the CDR3 DNA reads TGCGCCAGCACGCCCCCTCTCGCGCCTAGCACAGATACGCAGTATTTT. As protein: CASTPPLAPSTDTQYF.